This T cell receptor beta chain was documented in a study of identical twins. TCRdb re-analysed the 5' RACE reads in MiXCR, keeping a single row per CDR3 protein. The table lists about 520,000 distinct CDR3 sequences, roughly a fifth of them singletons. These data also formed part of another study, on T cells expressing NK-cell markers. That source adds: The CD3+CD56-NKG2C+ fraction of several donors was likewise dominated by these clonotypes.

This receptor was obtained from a woman between 18 and 30 years old in good health. The sequencing sample was made of CD4+ T cells sorted from blood.

The CDR3 spells CASSVTGGPGEQFF. The CDR3 DNA sequence: TGTGCCAGCAGCGTCACGGGAGGGCCTGGTGAGCAGTTCTTC. J is TRBJ2-1 and V is TRBV7-9; TRBD2 matches 8 bases. The CDR3 is 14 amino acids. V gave up 5 bases and J gave up 9 bases; unmatched junction bases: 9. Germline V gene data show CDR1 as SEHNR and CDR2 as FQNEAQ (reference sequence).